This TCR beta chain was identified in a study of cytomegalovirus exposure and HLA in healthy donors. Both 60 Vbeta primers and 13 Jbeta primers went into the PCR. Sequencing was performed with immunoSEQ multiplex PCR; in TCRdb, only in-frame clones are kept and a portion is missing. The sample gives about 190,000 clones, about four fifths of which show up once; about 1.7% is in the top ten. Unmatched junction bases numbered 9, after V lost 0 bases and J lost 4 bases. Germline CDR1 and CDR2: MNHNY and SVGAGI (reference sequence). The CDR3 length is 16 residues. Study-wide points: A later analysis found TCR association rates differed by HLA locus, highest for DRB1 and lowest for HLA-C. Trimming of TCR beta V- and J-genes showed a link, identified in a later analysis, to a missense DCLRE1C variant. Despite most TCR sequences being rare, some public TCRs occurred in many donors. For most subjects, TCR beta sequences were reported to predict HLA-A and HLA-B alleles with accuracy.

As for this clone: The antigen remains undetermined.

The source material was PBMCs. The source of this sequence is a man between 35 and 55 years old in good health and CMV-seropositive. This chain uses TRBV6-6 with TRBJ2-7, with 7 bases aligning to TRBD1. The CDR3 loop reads CASSYSRTGVLYEQYF. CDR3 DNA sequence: TGTGCCAGCAGTTACTCGAGGACAGGTGTTCTTTACGAGCAGTACTTC.